This T cell receptor beta chain was captured by sequencing in a study of brain T cells in children with intractable seizures (dated by TCRdb to the early 2020s). About the study as a whole: Resected brain tissue from fewer than 60 pediatric epilepsy surgery cases was initially screened for immune gene transcripts with a NanoString immunology panel. About 65% of the 12 selected surgery cases also had pre-surgery blood sequenced, which left four cases with brain tissue only.

This clone was recorded only once. This clone's antigen is unknown. Base qualities are missing; no much larger clone stands one base away. What the authors observed across the whole study: The patients' HCMV serostatus was not known, and viral specificity was inferred solely from CDR3 sequence similarity. Sequencing depth differed between pre- and post-surgery blood, so clones missing from the pre-surgery sample may reflect undersampling.

The immunoSEQ assay was applied to genomic DNA to generate the TCR beta chain sequences. The study's own analysis went as follows. Any CDR3 sequence that did not begin with the conserved framework cysteine at position 104 was removed by hand. Clonality was calculated as one minus the normalized Shannon's Diversity Index, with values ranging from 0 (maximal diversity) to 1 (oligoclonal). To check whether a given CDR3 had different frequencies in two samples, for example brain versus blood, chi-squared comparison-of-proportions tests were used. Public clonotypes were identified by searching immuneACCESS, and similarity to known antiviral clonotypes was assessed with the VDJdb browser. Held by TCRdb, this immuneACCESS table contains in-frame sequences only and omits some clones. Under half of the omission traces to an unresolved V gene where checked; the cause of the rest is unknown. V and J calls and clone size are given by that table; D and trimming were obtained from the DNA. This sample is represented by some 76,000 clones; just over 90% of them were singletons. The ten largest account for around 1.6% of the sample.

This sample's time point label indicates: resected brain tissue, or blood drawn just prior to surgery. The surgery cases showing the highest brain T cell transcript signatures were chosen for TCR beta chain sequencing of brain tissue and, when available, of blood. Before surgery, patients had received at least one anti-epileptic drug. The TCR-sequenced patients were children whose drug-resistant epilepsy was caused by tuberous sclerosis complex, focal cortical dysplasia, Rasmussen encephalitis or hemimegalencephaly. The Monarch genomic DNA purification kit was used to extract bulk genomic DNA from unsorted brain tissue and from whole blood. The germline V gene specifies SGHTA as CDR1 and FQGNSA as CDR2. V drops 4 bases and J drops 10 bases, leaving 14 bases in between. The CDR3 runs 13 amino acids, cysteine and phenylalanine included. Only CDR3 DNA remains: 39 bases, in frame from the first base.

The specimen was peripheral blood, collected at surgery. The chain couples TRBV7-2 to TRBJ2-1; the D gene remains uncertain. The TCR was taken from a boy under three years old with tuberous sclerosis and intractable seizures. This receptor has the CDR3 CASSYLDHHEQFF. The DNA sequence reads TGTGCCAGCAGCTACCTTGACCATCACGAGCAGTTCTTC.